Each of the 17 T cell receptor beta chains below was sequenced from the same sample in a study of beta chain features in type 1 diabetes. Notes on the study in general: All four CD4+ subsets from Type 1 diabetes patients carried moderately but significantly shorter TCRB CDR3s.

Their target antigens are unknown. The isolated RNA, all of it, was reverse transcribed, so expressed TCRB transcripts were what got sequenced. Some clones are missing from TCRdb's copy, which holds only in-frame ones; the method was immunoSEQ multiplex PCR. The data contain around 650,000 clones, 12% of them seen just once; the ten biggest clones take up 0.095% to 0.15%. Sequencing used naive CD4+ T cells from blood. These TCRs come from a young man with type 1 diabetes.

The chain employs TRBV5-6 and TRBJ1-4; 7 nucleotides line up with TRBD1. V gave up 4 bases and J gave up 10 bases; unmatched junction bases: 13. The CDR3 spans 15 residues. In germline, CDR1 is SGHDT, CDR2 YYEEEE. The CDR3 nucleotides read TGTGCCAGCAGCCAAACAGGGGTCGAAGGGGGAAAACTGTTTTTT. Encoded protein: CASSQTGVEGGKLFF.

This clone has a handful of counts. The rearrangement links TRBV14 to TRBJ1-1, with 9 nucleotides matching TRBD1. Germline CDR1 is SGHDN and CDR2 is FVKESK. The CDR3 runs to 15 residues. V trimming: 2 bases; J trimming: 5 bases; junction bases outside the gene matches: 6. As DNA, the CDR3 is TGTGCCAGCAGCCAACTCGGGACAGGGATGACTGAAGCTTTCTTT. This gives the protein CASSQLGTGMTEAFF.

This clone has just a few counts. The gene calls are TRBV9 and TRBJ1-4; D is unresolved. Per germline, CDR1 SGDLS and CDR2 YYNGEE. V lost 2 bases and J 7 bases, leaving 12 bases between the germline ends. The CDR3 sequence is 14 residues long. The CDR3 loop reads CASSVTNVGEKLFF. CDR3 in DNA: TGTGCCAGCAGCGTCACCAACGTGGGTGAAAAACTGTTTTTT.

The CDR3 loop is CASSLGGLGTQYF. In DNA form, the CDR3 reads TGTGCCAGCAGTTTAGGTGGCCTTGGCACCCAGTACTTC. The chain carries TRBV28 and TRBJ2-5; D call uncertain. Germline CDR1 and CDR2: MDHEN and SYDVKM. This CDR3 is 13 amino acids long. V was clipped by 2 bases and J by 8 bases, with 12 bases between them. The whole variable domain, remainder taken from reference TRBV28 and TRBJ2-5, is DVKVTQSSRYLVKRTGEKVFLECVQDMDHENMFWYRQDPGLGLRLIYFSYDVKMKEKGDIPEGYSVSREKKERFSLILESASTNQTSMYLCASSLGGLGTQYFGPGTRLLVL.

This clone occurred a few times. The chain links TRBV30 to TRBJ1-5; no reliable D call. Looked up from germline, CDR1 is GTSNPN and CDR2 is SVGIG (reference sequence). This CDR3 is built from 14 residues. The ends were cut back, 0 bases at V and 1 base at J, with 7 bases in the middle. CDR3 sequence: CAWSVGRSNQPQHF. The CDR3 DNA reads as TGTGCCTGGAGTGTGGGGAGAAGCAATCAGCCCCAGCATTTT.

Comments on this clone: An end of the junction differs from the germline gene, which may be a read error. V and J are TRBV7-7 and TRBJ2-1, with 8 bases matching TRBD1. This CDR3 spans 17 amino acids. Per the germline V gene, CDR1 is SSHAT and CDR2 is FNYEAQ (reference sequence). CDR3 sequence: CASSLTPTGGSYNEQFF. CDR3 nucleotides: TGTGCTAGCAGCCTAACTCCAACAGGGGGCTCCTACAATGAGCAGTTCTTC.

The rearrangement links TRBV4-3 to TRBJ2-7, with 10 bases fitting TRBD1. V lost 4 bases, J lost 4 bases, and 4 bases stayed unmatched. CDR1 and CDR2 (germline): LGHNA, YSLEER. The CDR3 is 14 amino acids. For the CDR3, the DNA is TGCGCCAGCAGCCCCGGGGACAGGGGATACGAGCAGTACTTC. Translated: CASSPGDRGYEQYF.

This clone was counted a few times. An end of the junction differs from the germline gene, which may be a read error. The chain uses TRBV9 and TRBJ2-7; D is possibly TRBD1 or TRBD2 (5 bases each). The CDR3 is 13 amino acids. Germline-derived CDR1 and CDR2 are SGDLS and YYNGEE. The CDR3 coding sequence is TGTGCCAGCAGCGTAGCTGAGGAGGCAGGGCGGAACTTC. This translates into CASSVAEEAGRNF.

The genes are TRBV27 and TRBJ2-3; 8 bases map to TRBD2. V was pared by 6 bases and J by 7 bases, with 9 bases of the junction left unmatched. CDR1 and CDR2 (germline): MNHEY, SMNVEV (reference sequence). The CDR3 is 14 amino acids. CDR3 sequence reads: CASSLIAGWNTQYF. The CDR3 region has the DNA TGTGCCAGCAGCCTAATAGCGGGGTGGAATACGCAGTATTTT.

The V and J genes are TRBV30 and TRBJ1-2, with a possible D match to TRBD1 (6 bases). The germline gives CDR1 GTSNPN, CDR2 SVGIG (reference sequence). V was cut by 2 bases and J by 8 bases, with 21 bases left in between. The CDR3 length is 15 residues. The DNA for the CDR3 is TGTGCCTGGAGTCCCCCGGGGGGGCACTGGAGAGGCTACACCTTC. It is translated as CAWSPPGGHWRGYTF.

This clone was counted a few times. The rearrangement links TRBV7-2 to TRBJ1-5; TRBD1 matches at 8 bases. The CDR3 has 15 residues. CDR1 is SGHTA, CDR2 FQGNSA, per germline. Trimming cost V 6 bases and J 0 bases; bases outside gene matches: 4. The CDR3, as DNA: TGTGCCAGCAGGCGAGACAGGGGTAGCAATCAGCCCCAGCATTTT. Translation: CASRRDRGSNQPQHF.

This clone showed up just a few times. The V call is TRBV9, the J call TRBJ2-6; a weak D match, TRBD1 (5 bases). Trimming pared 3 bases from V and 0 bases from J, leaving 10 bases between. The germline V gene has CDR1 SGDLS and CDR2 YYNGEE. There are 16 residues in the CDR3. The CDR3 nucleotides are TGTGCCAGCAGCGCCTACAGGAGCTCTGGGGCCAACGTCCTGACTTTC. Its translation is CASSAYRSSGANVLTF. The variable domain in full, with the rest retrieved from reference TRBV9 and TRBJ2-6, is DSGVTQTPKHLITATGQRVTLRCSPRSGDLSVYWYQQSLDQGLQFLIQYYNGEERAKGNILERFSAQQFPDLHSELNLSSLELGDSALYFCASSAYRSSGANVLTFGAGSRLTVL.

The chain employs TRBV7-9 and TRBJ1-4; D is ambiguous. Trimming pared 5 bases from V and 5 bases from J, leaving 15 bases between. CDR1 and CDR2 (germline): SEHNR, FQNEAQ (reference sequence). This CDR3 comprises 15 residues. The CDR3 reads CASSPWTDRNEKLFF. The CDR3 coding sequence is TGTGCCAGCAGCCCGTGGACGGATCGCAATGAAAAACTGTTTTTT.

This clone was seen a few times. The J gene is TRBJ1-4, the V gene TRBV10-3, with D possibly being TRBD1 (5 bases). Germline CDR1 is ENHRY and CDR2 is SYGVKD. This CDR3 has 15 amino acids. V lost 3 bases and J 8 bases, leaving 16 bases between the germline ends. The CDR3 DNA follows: TGTGCCATCAGTGATTCGAGGGGCGCGGAGGAAAAACTGTTTTTT. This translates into CAISDSRGAEEKLFF.

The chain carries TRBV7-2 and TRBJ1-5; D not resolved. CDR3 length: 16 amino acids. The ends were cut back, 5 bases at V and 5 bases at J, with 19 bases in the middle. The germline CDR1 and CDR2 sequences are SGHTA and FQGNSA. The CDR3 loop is CASSLQPTREYQPQHF. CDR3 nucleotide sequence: TGTGCCAGCAGCCTCCAACCCACGCGGGAGTATCAGCCCCAGCATTTT.

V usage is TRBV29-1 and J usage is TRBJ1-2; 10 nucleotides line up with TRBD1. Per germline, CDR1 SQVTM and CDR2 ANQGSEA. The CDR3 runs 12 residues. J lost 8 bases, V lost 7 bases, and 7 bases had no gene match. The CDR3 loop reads CSGQGAGGGYTF. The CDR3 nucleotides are TGCAGCGGACAGGGGGCCGGCGGAGGCTACACCTTC. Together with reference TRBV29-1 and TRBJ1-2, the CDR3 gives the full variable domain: SAVISQKPSRDICQRGTSLTIQCQVDSQVTMMFWYRQQPGQSLTLIATANQGSEATYESGFVIDKFPISRPNLTFSTLTVSNMSPEDSSIYLCSGQGAGGGYTFGSGTRLTVV.

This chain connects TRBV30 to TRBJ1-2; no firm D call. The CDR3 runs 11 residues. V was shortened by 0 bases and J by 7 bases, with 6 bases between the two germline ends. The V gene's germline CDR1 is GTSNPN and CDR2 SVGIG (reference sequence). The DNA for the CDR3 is TGTGCCTGGAGTGTGGGTAGTGGCTACACCTTC. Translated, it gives CAWSVGSGYTF.